Listed below are T cell receptor beta chains from one sample, sequenced in a study of blood T cell repertoires in COVID-19. Generated by immunoSEQ multiplex PCR, the TCRdb table keeps only in-frame clones and is missing some. Of 250,000 to 400,000 clones listed, around 85% are singletons. Sequences were obtained from PBMCs or T cells enriched from blood (not recorded which). The receptors come from a woman aged 30 to 39 who had been exposed to COVID-19. Both conserved end residues are part of each CDR3. Each record gives: J gene, V gene, D gene, clone size, CDR3 protein, CDR3 DNA. A D gene is named only where the DNA matches it firmly. Rows may omit the clone size; those that give it use once, few, many or a size class.

J gene: TRBJ2-7
V gene: TRBV2
D gene: .
clone size: .
CDR3 protein: CASSWEAATTYEQYF
CDR3 DNA: TGTGCCAGCAGTTGGGAAGCGGCAACCACCTACGAGCAGTACTTC

J gene: TRBJ1-5
V gene: TRBV5-1
D gene: TRBD1
clone size: .
CDR3 protein: CASSLGGQGSGQPQHF
CDR3 DNA: TGCGCCAGCAGCTTGGGGGGACAGGGGTCGGGTCAGCCCCAGCATTTT

J gene: TRBJ2-5
V gene: TRBV28
D gene: .
clone size: .
CDR3 protein: CASSRETQYF
CDR3 DNA: TGTGCCAGCAGTCGGGAGACCCAGTACTTC

J gene: TRBJ1-2
V gene: TRBV28
D gene: .
clone size: once
CDR3 protein: CASSLLSFLYGYTF
CDR3 DNA: TGTGCCAGCAGTTTATTAAGCTTTCTCTATGGCTACACCTTC

J gene: TRBJ2-5
V gene: TRBV24-1
D gene: .
clone size: .
CDR3 protein: CATSVGGEQGTPETQYF
CDR3 DNA: TGTGCCACCAGTGTCGGAGGGGAACAGGGGACCCCAGAGACCCAGTACTTC

J gene: TRBJ1-1
V gene: TRBV30
D gene: TRBD1
clone size: .
CDR3 protein: CAWRGGSAGGSGEAFF
CDR3 DNA: TGTGCCTGGAGGGGCGGCTCGGCAGGGGGGTCGGGTGAAGCTTTCTTT

J gene: TRBJ1-1
V gene: TRBV19
D gene: TRBD1
clone size: .
CDR3 protein: CASCPGDSSSTEAFF
CDR3 DNA: TGTGCCAGTTGCCCAGGGGACAGTTCGAGCACTGAAGCTTTCTTT

J gene: TRBJ2-5
V gene: TRBV30
D gene: TRBD1
clone size: once
CDR3 protein: CAWSVRGRIQETQYF
CDR3 DNA: TGTGCCTGGAGTGTAAGGGGGCGGATTCAAGAGACCCAGTACTTC

J gene: TRBJ2-5
V gene: TRBV7-9
D gene: .
clone size: .
CDR3 protein: CASSLGLTGGETQYF
CDR3 DNA: TGTGCCAGCAGCTTAGGGTTGACCGGGGGAGAGACCCAGTACTTC

J gene: TRBJ2-7
V gene: TRBV27
D gene: TRBD2
clone size: .
CDR3 protein: CASSTRLAANSYEQYF
CDR3 DNA: TGTGCCAGCAGTACCCGACTAGCGGCAAACTCCTACGAGCAGTACTTC

J gene: TRBJ1-2
V gene: TRBV28
D gene: .
clone size: .
CDR3 protein: CASSEGQSSYGYTF
CDR3 DNA: TGTGCCAGCAGTGAAGGACAGTCCTCTTATGGCTACACCTTC

J gene: TRBJ1-6
V gene: TRBV5-6
D gene: TRBD1
clone size: .
CDR3 protein: CASSGPGQGNSPLHF
CDR3 DNA: TGTGCCAGCAGCGGACCGGGACAGGGTAACTCACCCCTCCACTTT

J gene: TRBJ1-2
V gene: TRBV6-5
D gene: .
clone size: .
CDR3 protein: CASSYSMAGSYGYTF
CDR3 DNA: TGTGCCAGCAGTTACTCGATGGCAGGCTCCTATGGCTACACCTTC

J gene: TRBJ1-4
V gene: TRBV30
D gene: .
clone size: once
CDR3 protein: CAWSVRIGGRGEKLFF
CDR3 DNA: TGTGCCTGGAGTGTACGAATCGGGGGGCGCGGTGAAAAACTGTTTTTT

J gene: TRBJ1-3
V gene: TRBV28
D gene: .
clone size: .
CDR3 protein: CASSQYSGNTIYF
CDR3 DNA: TGTGCCAGCAGTCAGTACTCTGGAAACACCATATATTTT

J gene: TRBJ2-1
V gene: TRBV7-6
D gene: .
clone size: .
CDR3 protein: CASSLAGHEQFF
CDR3 DNA: TGTGCCAGCAGCTTGGCAGGCCATGAGCAGTTCTTC

J gene: TRBJ1-4
V gene: TRBV24-1
D gene: TRBD1
clone size: .
CDR3 protein: CATSDLAQGAGGEKLFF
CDR3 DNA: TGTGCCACCAGTGATTTGGCTCAGGGGGCGGGTGGTGAAAAACTGTTTTTT

J gene: TRBJ2-1
V gene: TRBV2
D gene: .
clone size: .
CDR3 protein: CASRSYNEQFF
CDR3 DNA: TGTGCCAGCAGATCATACAATGAGCAGTTCTTC

J gene: TRBJ1-4
V gene: TRBV7-9
D gene: .
clone size: .
CDR3 protein: CASTADDIATNEKLFF
CDR3 DNA: TGTGCCAGCACCGCCGACGACATTGCAACTAATGAAAAACTGTTTTTT

J gene: TRBJ2-1
V gene: TRBV5-6
D gene: .
clone size: .
CDR3 protein: CASSPRERAYYNEQFF
CDR3 DNA: TGTGCCAGCAGCCCCCGGGAACGCGCCTACTACAATGAGCAGTTCTTC

J gene: TRBJ2-1
V gene: TRBV7-3
D gene: TRBD2
clone size: .
CDR3 protein: CASSSLAGGTNEQFF
CDR3 DNA: TGTGCCAGCAGCTCGCTAGCGGGGGGAACAAATGAGCAGTTCTTC

J gene: TRBJ2-7
V gene: TRBV19
D gene: TRBD1
clone size: .
CDR3 protein: CASSTTRDSSYEQYF
CDR3 DNA: TGTGCCAGTAGTACGACTCGGGACAGTTCCTACGAGCAGTACTTC

J gene: TRBJ2-5
V gene: TRBV30
D gene: .
clone size: .
CDR3 protein: CAWGTFQETQYF
CDR3 DNA: TGTGCCTGGGGGACTTTCCAAGAGACCCAGTACTTC

J gene: TRBJ1-1
V gene: TRBV28
D gene: .
clone size: .
CDR3 protein: CASSLPSAGNTEAFF
CDR3 DNA: TGTGCCAGCAGTTTACCCTCCGCAGGGAACACTGAAGCTTTCTTT

J gene: TRBJ2-5
V gene: TRBV11-2
D gene: TRBD1
clone size: .
CDR3 protein: CASSLSRGQETQYF
CDR3 DNA: TGTGCCAGCAGCCTTAGCAGGGGGCAGGAGACCCAGTACTTC

J gene: TRBJ2-7
V gene: TRBV6-2/TRBV6-3
D gene: .
clone size: once
CDR3 protein: CASSYSSGREQYF
CDR3 DNA: TGTGCCAGCAGTTACAGTAGCGGCCGAGAGCAGTACTTC

J gene: TRBJ1-4
V gene: TRBV7-8
D gene: TRBD1
clone size: .
CDR3 protein: CASSLLAGGQGATNEKLFF
CDR3 DNA: TGTGCCAGCAGCTTACTAGCAGGGGGTCAGGGGGCAACTAATGAAAAACTGTTTTTT

J gene: TRBJ1-5
V gene: TRBV19
D gene: .
clone size: .
CDR3 protein: CASSTGVGVPNQPQHF
CDR3 DNA: TGTGCCAGTAGTACAGGGGTGGGAGTTCCCAATCAGCCCCAGCATTTT

J gene: TRBJ1-2
V gene: TRBV6-1
D gene: .
clone size: few
CDR3 protein: CATNGGNYGYTF
CDR3 DNA: TGTGCCACCAATGGCGGTAACTATGGCTACACCTTC

J gene: TRBJ1-2
V gene: TRBV5-1
D gene: .
clone size: .
CDR3 protein: CASSPDGEGYTF
CDR3 DNA: TGCGCCAGCAGCCCAGACGGGGAAGGCTACACCTTC

J gene: TRBJ2-1
V gene: TRBV7-3
D gene: TRBD2
clone size: .
CDR3 protein: CASSLTATSGTVGEQFF
CDR3 DNA: TGTGCCAGCAGCTTAACAGCAACTAGCGGGACGGTTGGTGAGCAGTTCTTC

J gene: TRBJ1-2
V gene: TRBV20-1
D gene: .
clone size: .
CDR3 protein: CSARQYGYTF
CDR3 DNA: TGCAGTGCTAGACAATATGGCTACACCTTC

J gene: TRBJ1-2
V gene: TRBV6-5
D gene: .
clone size: once
CDR3 protein: CASSFDSREGYTF
CDR3 DNA: TGTGCCAGCAGTTTCGACTCCCGTGAAGGCTACACCTTC

J gene: TRBJ2-7
V gene: TRBV18
D gene: .
clone size: once
CDR3 protein: CASSPPSVAEQYF
CDR3 DNA: TGTGCCAGCTCACCACCTTCTGTAGCCGAGCAGTACTTC

J gene: TRBJ1-2
V gene: TRBV5-4
D gene: .
clone size: .
CDR3 protein: CASSPSNYGYTF
CDR3 DNA: TGTGCCAGCAGCCCCTCGAACTATGGCTACACCTTC

J gene: TRBJ1-4
V gene: TRBV20-1
D gene: .
clone size: .
CDR3 protein: CSALSLVKLFF
CDR3 DNA: TGCAGTGCTCTAAGTTTGGTGAAACTGTTTTTT

J gene: TRBJ1-5
V gene: TRBV27
D gene: TRBD1
clone size: .
CDR3 protein: CASSPLGQGKNQPQHF
CDR3 DNA: TGTGCCAGCAGTCCCCTGGGACAGGGGAAGAATCAGCCCCAGCATTTT

J gene: TRBJ2-1
V gene: TRBV11-2
D gene: .
clone size: .
CDR3 protein: CASSLAVVGDNEQFF
CDR3 DNA: TGTGCCAGCAGCTTAGCGGTGGTCGGAGACAATGAGCAGTTCTTC

J gene: TRBJ2-2
V gene: TRBV5-6
D gene: TRBD1
clone size: .
CDR3 protein: CASSFRDRGIFGELFF
CDR3 DNA: TGTGCCAGCAGCTTCCGGGACAGGGGTATTTTCGGGGAGCTGTTTTTT

J gene: TRBJ2-7
V gene: TRBV2
D gene: .
clone size: few
CDR3 protein: CASRNGGRQDEQYF
CDR3 DNA: TGTGCCAGCAGGAACGGGGGGCGGCAGGACGAGCAGTACTTC

J gene: TRBJ2-3
V gene: TRBV30
D gene: .
clone size: .
CDR3 protein: CAWSVRQTDTQYF
CDR3 DNA: TGTGCCTGGAGTGTCCGCCAGACAGATACGCAGTATTTT

J gene: TRBJ2-1
V gene: TRBV2
D gene: .
clone size: many
CDR3 protein: CASSGNLMDIGLYNEQFF
CDR3 DNA: TGTGCCAGCAGTGGGAACTTAATGGACATCGGCCTATACAATGAGCAGTTCTTC

J gene: TRBJ2-4
V gene: TRBV23-1
D gene: .
clone size: once
CDR3 protein: CASSLPFQAKNIQYF
CDR3 DNA: TGCGCCAGCAGTCTCCCATTCCAAGCCAAAAACATTCAGTACTTC

J gene: TRBJ1-5
V gene: TRBV27
D gene: TRBD1
clone size: .
CDR3 protein: CASSPLIGTGSFNQPQHF
CDR3 DNA: TGTGCCAGCAGTCCCCTAATCGGGACAGGGAGTTTCAATCAGCCCCAGCATTTT

J gene: TRBJ1-3
V gene: TRBV6-5
D gene: TRBD1
clone size: .
CDR3 protein: CASRSTGKGNTIYF
CDR3 DNA: TGTGCCAGCAGATCGACAGGGAAGGGAAACACCATATATTTT

J gene: TRBJ1-5
V gene: TRBV6-2/TRBV6-3
D gene: .
clone size: once
CDR3 protein: CASSPRGGVGDQPQHF
CDR3 DNA: TGTGCCAGCAGCCCTCGGGGGGGAGTAGGGGATCAGCCCCAGCATTTT

J gene: TRBJ2-7
V gene: TRBV28
D gene: TRBD1
clone size: .
CDR3 protein: CASSSQGRRYEQYF
CDR3 DNA: TGTGCCAGCAGCTCACAGGGGCGCAGATACGAGCAGTACTTC

J gene: TRBJ2-3
V gene: TRBV11-3
D gene: .
clone size: .
CDR3 protein: CASSQTTTDTQYF
CDR3 DNA: TGTGCCAGCAGCCAAACAACCACAGATACGCAGTATTTT

J gene: TRBJ1-1
V gene: TRBV27
D gene: .
clone size: .
CDR3 protein: CASSQGWVKTEAFF
CDR3 DNA: TGTGCCAGCAGTCAGGGATGGGTAAAAACTGAAGCTTTCTTT

J gene: TRBJ1-2
V gene: TRBV11-2
D gene: .
clone size: .
CDR3 protein: CASSLGFYGYTF
CDR3 DNA: TGTGCCAGCAGCTTAGGTTTCTACGGCTACACCTTC

J gene: TRBJ2-5
V gene: TRBV4-3
D gene: .
clone size: .
CDR3 protein: CASSQDGNSGETQYF
CDR3 DNA: TGCGCCAGCAGCCAAGATGGGAACAGCGGAGAGACCCAGTACTTC

J gene: TRBJ1-3
V gene: TRBV6-5
D gene: .
clone size: .
CDR3 protein: CASSRVLSSGNTIYF
CDR3 DNA: TGTGCCAGCAGTCGGGTGTTGAGCTCTGGAAACACCATATATTTT

J gene: TRBJ2-1
V gene: TRBV5-6
D gene: .
clone size: .
CDR3 protein: CASSLRFRGPSYNEQFF
CDR3 DNA: TGTGCCAGCAGCTTGCGGTTCCGCGGGCCCTCCTACAATGAGCAGTTCTTC

J gene: TRBJ1-5
V gene: TRBV19
D gene: .
clone size: once
CDR3 protein: CASSIDQGYQPQHF
CDR3 DNA: TGTGCCAGTAGTATAGACCAGGGCTATCAGCCCCAGCATTTT

J gene: TRBJ1-2
V gene: TRBV4-2
D gene: .
clone size: .
CDR3 protein: CASSSSGNYGYTF
CDR3 DNA: TGTGCCAGCAGCTCAAGCGGCAACTATGGCTACACCTTC

J gene: TRBJ2-2
V gene: TRBV18
D gene: .
clone size: .
CDR3 protein: CASSPRQGLNTGELFF
CDR3 DNA: TGTGCCAGCTCACCCCGACAGGGACTGAACACCGGGGAGCTGTTTTTT

J gene: TRBJ2-2
V gene: TRBV6-4
D gene: TRBD2
clone size: .
CDR3 protein: CASSQTSGRWAGELFF
CDR3 DNA: TGTGCCAGCAGCCAAACTAGCGGAAGATGGGCCGGGGAGCTGTTTTTT

J gene: TRBJ1-1
V gene: TRBV11-2
D gene: .
clone size: .
CDR3 protein: CASSLLPVMNTEAFF
CDR3 DNA: TGTGCCAGCAGCTTACTTCCGGTGATGAACACTGAAGCTTTCTTT

J gene: TRBJ2-1
V gene: TRBV10-2
D gene: TRBD2
clone size: few
CDR3 protein: CASRSGGAEEQFF
CDR3 DNA: TGCGCCAGCAGGTCGGGGGGGGCAGAAGAGCAGTTCTTC

J gene: TRBJ1-5
V gene: TRBV28
D gene: .
clone size: .
CDR3 protein: CASSSGGHEPQHF
CDR3 DNA: TGTGCCAGCAGTTCCGGAGGGCATGAGCCCCAGCATTTT